What follows are 7 T cell receptor beta chains derived from one specimen sequenced in a study of graft-versus-host responses after intestinal transplantation. Measured with immunoSEQ multiplex PCR; TCRdb has only the in-frame clones, and not every one. The table shows under 20,000 clones, with roughly 86% occurring only once. This sample comprised PBMCs, obtained around 230 days after intestinal transplant. These receptors all come from a human patient who received an intestinal transplant, so some T cells may come from the graft donor.

This rearrangement joins TRBV13 to TRBJ2-2; 9 bases line up with TRBD2. V lost 5 bases, J lost 3 bases, and 7 bases stayed unmatched. Per germline, CDR1 PRHDT and CDR2 FYEKMQ (reference sequence). The CDR3 has 16 residues. As DNA, the CDR3 is TGTGCCAGCAGCCGGTCCCTAGCGGGGTACACCGGGGAGCTGTTTTTT. This sequence encodes CASSRSLAGYTGELFF.

V gene TRBV5-1 combines with J gene TRBJ1-1, with unresolved D. This CDR3 has 15 amino acids. Trimming removed 3 bases from V and 3 bases from J, with 15 bases in between. Germline loops: CDR1 SGHRS, CDR2 YFSETQ. The CDR3 DNA is TGCGCCAGCAGCTCGGTCCCGGACGGATACACTGAAGCTTTCTTT. Translation gives CASSSVPDGYTEAFF. The whole variable domain, remainder taken from reference TRBV5-1 and TRBJ1-1, is KAGVTQTPRYLIKTRGQQVTLSCSPISGHRSVSWYQQTPGQGLQFLFEYFSETQRNKGNFPGRFSGRQFSNSRSEMNVSTLELGDSALYLCASSSVPDGYTEAFFGQGTRLTVV.

This clone was picked up a small number of times. The chain carries TRBV10-3 and TRBJ1-4; D is unclear. Trimming left V 7 bases short and J 5 bases short, with 11 bases between. Germline V gives CDR1 ENHRY, CDR2 SYGVKD. The CDR3 is made up of 13 amino acids. This CDR3 is CAINRGINEKLFF. The CDR3 DNA is TGTGCCATCAATCGGGGAATAAATGAAAAACTGTTTTTT.

This rearrangement joins TRBV11-1 to TRBJ2-7, with D uncertain. V was cut by 2 bases and J by 6 bases, with 2 bases left in between. In germline, CDR1 is SGHAT, CDR2 FQDESV (reference sequence). The CDR3 sequence is 10 residues long. The CDR3 DNA sequence: TGTGCCAGCAGCTTATCCGAGCAGTACTTC. Protein: CASSLSEQYF.

The chain uses TRBV5-1 and TRBJ2-7, with 8 bases identical to TRBD1. The V gene's germline CDR1 is SGHRS and CDR2 YFSETQ. The trim removed 0 bases at V and 4 bases at J, leaving 12 bases unmatched. The CDR3 totals 17 residues. CDR3 DNA: TGCGCCAGCAGCTTGGCCGTCGGGACAGGCGTCAATTACGAGCAGTACTTC. This encodes CASSLAVGTGVNYEQYF.

The sample holds one count of this clone. The V call is TRBV30, the J call TRBJ1-1; no firm D call. The CDR3 is 13 amino acids. Germline assignment: CDR1 GTSNPN and CDR2 SVGIG (reference sequence). V was clipped by 1 base and J by 5 bases, with 11 bases between them. CDR3 region: CAWSAQVETEAFF. CDR3 bases: TGTGCCTGGAGTGCGCAGGTGGAGACTGAAGCTTTCTTT.

This CDR3 is CASSFGQSMNTEAFF. The CDR3 DNA sequence: TGTGCCAGCAGCTTCGGCCAGTCCATGAACACTGAAGCTTTCTTT. The chain is built from TRBV5-4 and TRBJ1-1; D ambiguous. The CDR3 is 15 amino acids. V lost 2 bases and J 0 bases, leaving 11 bases between the germline ends. Germline V gives CDR1 SGHNT, CDR2 YYREEE (reference sequence).